The clone carrying this T cell receptor beta chain showed up many times. Its antigen is as yet unknown. The CDR3 sequence is 15 residues long. The ends were cut back, 0 bases at V and 3 bases at J, with 13 bases in the middle. Germline CDR1 SGHRS, CDR2 YFSETQ. Preparing the TCRbeta library involved the use of unique molecular identifiers. MiXCR was run by TCRdb on the PCR reads, yielding one entry per CDR3 protein. This table holds approximately 650,000 distinct CDR3 sequences, over 10% found once. The data derive from a study of T-cell reconstitution after alpha-beta-depleted transplantation in children. Findings of the study overall: The high TCRbeta diversity at day 60 in some patients came from surviving recipient T cells and thymic progenitors.

The gene calls are TRBV5-1 and TRBJ2-7; possible D gene TRBD1, 6 bases. The starting material was PBMCs, obtained before TCRalphabeta/CD19-depleted stem cell transplant. This TCR was sampled from a girl aged 2 to 10 with congenital amegakaryocytic thrombocytopenia, due to receive a stem cell transplant. CDR3 nucleotide sequence: TGCGCCAGCAGCTTGGTTCCCGACAGGTACTACGAGCAGTACTTC. Residues: CASSLVPDRYYEQYF.